This is a list of T cell receptor beta chains from one sample in a study of blood T cell repertoires in COVID-19. Only in-frame clones appear in the TCRdb table, and some are missing; sequencing was by immunoSEQ multiplex PCR. The sample carries hundreds of thousands of clones, about nine tenths recorded once. The specimen sequenced was PBMCs or T cells enriched from blood (not recorded which). Receptor source: a woman in her forties or fifties in a cohort exposed to, infected with or recovered from COVID-19 (not recorded which). Both conserved end residues are part of each CDR3. The D gene is left open where the match is weak. For some rows the clone size is stated as once, few or many, or as a class when expanded; others skip it.

j_gene	v_gene	d_gene	abundance	CDR3aa	CDR3nt
TRBJ2-3	TRBV19	TRBD1	.	CASTKTGGGDTQYF	TGTGCCAGTACCAAGACAGGGGGCGGGGATACGCAGTATTTT
TRBJ2-6	TRBV7-9	.	.	CASSNNRGGTGANVLTF	TGTGCCAGCAGCAATAATAGGGGCGGAACTGGGGCCAACGTCCTGACTTTC
TRBJ1-5	TRBV27	.	.	CASSLPPGWGHSNQPQHF	TGTGCCAGCAGTTTACCCCCCGGGTGGGGACATAGCAATCAGCCCCAGCATTTT
TRBJ2-5	TRBV7-3	.	.	CASSLDLSPGETQYF	TGTGCCAGCAGCTTAGACTTATCCCCGGGGGAGACCCAGTACTTC
TRBJ2-2	TRBV5-4	TRBD1	few	CASSHTGGRGGELFF	TGTGCCAGCAGCCACACAGGGGGCCGGGGCGGGGAGCTGTTTTTT
TRBJ2-2	TRBV19	TRBD1	.	CASSMDRGRTGELFF	TGTGCCAGTAGTATGGACAGGGGGCGGACCGGGGAGCTGTTTTTT
TRBJ1-5	TRBV5-8	.	.	CASSLVAQPQHF	TGTGCCAGCAGCTTGGTAGCTCAGCCCCAGCATTTT
TRBJ2-5	TRBV24-1	TRBD1	.	CATSPGGGETQYF	TGTGCCACCAGCCCAGGGGGTGGAGAGACCCAGTACTTC
TRBJ2-6	TRBV4-2	TRBD1	.	CASSQTQSQGARGANVLTF	TGTGCCAGCAGCCAAACTCAGTCTCAGGGGGCGCGTGGGGCCAACGTCCTGACTTTC
TRBJ1-2	TRBV18	TRBD1	.	CASSPPSTGGMDGYTF	TGTGCCAGCTCACCCCCCTCGACAGGGGGGATGGATGGCTACACCTTC